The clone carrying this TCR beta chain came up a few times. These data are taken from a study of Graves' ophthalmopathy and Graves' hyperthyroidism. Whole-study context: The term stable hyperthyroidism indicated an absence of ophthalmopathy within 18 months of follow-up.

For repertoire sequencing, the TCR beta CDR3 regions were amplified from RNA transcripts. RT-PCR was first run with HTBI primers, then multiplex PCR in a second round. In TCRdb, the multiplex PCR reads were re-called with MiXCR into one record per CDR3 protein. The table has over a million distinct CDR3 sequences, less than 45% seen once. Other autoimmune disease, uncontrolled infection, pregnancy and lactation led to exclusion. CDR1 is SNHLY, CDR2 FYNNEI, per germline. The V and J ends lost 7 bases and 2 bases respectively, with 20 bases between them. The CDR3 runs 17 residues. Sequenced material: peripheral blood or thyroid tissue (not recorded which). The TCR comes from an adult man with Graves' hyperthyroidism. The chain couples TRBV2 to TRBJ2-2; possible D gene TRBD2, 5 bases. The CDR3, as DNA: TGTGCCAGCAAGGGTAGGACGCGGGTGCCCAACACCGGGGAGCTGTTTTTT. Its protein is CASKGRTRVPNTGELFF.